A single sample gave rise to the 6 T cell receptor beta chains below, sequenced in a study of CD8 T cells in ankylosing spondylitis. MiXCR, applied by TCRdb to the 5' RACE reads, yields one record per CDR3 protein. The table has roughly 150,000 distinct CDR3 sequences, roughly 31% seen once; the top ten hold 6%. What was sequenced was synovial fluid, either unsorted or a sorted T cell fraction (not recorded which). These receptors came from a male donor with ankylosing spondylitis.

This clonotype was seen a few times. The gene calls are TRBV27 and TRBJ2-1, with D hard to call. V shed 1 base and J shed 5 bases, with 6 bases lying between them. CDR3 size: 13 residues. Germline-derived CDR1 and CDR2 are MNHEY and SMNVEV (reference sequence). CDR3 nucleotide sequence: TGTGCCAGCAGTTTATTAGGAAACAATGAGCAGTTCTTC. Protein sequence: CASSLLGNNEQFF.

The CDR3 DNA is TGCGCCAGCAGCTTGAGGGGGGACACTTCCTACGAGCAGTACTTC. Encoded protein: CASSLRGDTSYEQYF. The V gene is TRBV5-1, the J gene TRBJ2-7, with D perhaps being TRBD1 or TRBD2 (6 bases each). This CDR3 comprises 15 residues. V gave up 1 base and J gave up 1 base, with 12 bases separating them. Germline values: CDR1 SGHRS, CDR2 YFSETQ.

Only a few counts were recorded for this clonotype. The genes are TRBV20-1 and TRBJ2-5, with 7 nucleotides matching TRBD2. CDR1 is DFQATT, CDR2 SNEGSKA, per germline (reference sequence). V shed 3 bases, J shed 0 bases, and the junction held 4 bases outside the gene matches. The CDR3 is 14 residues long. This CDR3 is CSASRRGDQETQYF. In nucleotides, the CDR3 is TGCAGTGCTAGCAGACGGGGGGACCAAGAGACCCAGTACTTC.

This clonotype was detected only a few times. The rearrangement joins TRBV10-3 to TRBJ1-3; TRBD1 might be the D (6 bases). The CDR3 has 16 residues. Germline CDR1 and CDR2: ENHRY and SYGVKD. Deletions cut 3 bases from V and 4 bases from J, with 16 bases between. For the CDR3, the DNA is TGTGCCATCAGTGACGCTACAGGGCTGGGAGGAAACACCATATATTTT. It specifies CAISDATGLGGNTIYF.

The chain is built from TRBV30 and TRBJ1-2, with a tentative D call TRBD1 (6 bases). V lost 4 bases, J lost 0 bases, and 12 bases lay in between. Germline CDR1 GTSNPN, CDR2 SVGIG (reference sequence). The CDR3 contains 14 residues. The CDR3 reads CAWTGVEANYGYTF. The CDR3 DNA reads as TGTGCCTGGACAGGGGTAGAAGCTAACTATGGCTACACCTTC.

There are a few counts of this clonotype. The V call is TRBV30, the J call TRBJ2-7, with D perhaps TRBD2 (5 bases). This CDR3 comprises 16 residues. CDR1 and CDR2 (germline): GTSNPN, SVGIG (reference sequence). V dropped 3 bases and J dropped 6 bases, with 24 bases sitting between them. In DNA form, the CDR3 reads TGTGCCTGGAGGAAGGGTGGAGGTTGGGGTCGTACCGAGCAGTACTTC. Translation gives CAWRKGGGWGRTEQYF.